This T cell receptor (beta chain) originates from a study of blood T cell repertoires in COVID-19. CDR3 length equals 14 residues. V lost 7 bases and J lost 2; bases outside the gene matches: 4. The germline V gene has CDR1 MDHEN and CDR2 SYDVKM. The study drew participants aged about 18 to 95 years from around 24 US areas. Donors were grouped by their self-reported clinical history. The repertoire was sequenced with immunoSEQ multiplex PCR; TCRdb's copy has only in-frame clones and lacks some. The table records approximately 250,000 clones, about 91% of them present only once. Material: PBMCs or T cells enriched from blood (not recorded which). This TCR was recovered from a woman between 40 and 50 years old with acute COVID-19. V usage is TRBV28 and J usage is TRBJ2-3, with TRBD2 identical over 9 bases. The CDR3 DNA reads as TGTGCCAGCAACGCGGGGGGGCTCACAGATACGCAGTATTTT. Amino acid sequence: CASNAGGLTDTQYF.